Included here is one T cell receptor beta chain sequence, with context. The data belong to a study of blood T cell repertoires in COVID-19. Study overall: From T cells, B-cell-depleted T cells, or PBMCs came the material, which was cDNA or gDNA.

The length of the CDR3 is 17 residues. Losses at the gene ends were 3 bases for V and 6 bases for J; bases not matched to a gene: 12. From germline, CDR1 is MGHDK and CDR2 SYGVNS. The protocol was immunoSEQ multiplex PCR, while the TCRdb copy is restricted to in-frame clones and leaves out a portion. The table records over 150,000 clones, around 86% of them present only once. The TCR comes from a woman between 65 and 79 years old with COVID-19, enrolled during active disease. This chain connects TRBV25-1 to TRBJ2-3; 10 bases align to TRBD2. Sequencing was carried out using peripheral blood. The CDR3 nucleotides read TGTGCCAGCAGTGATGAACTAAGCGGGAGGGCCCCGGATACGCAGTATTTT. This encodes CASSDELSGRAPDTQYF. Based on the CDR3 plus reference TRBV25-1 and TRBJ2-3, the full variable domain is EADIYQTPRYLVIGTGKKITLECSQTMGHDKMYWYQQDPGMELHLIHYSYGVNSTEKGDLSSESTVSRIRTEHFPLTLESARPSHTSQYLCASSDELSGRAPDTQYFGPGTRLTVL.